Given below is one TCR beta chain in context. This record belongs to a study of T cells after yellow fever vaccination. TCRdb fed the 5' RACE reads into MiXCR, producing one record per CDR3 protein. The sample has 450,000 to 550,000 distinct CDR3 sequences; just over 20% are singletons. The CDR3 loop spans 14 amino acids. Trimming took 5 bases from V and 5 from J, leaving 16 bases between them. Germline V lookup: CDR1 SGHNT, CDR2 YYREEE (reference sequence). The clonotype comes from a man in his late teens or twenties who received the YFV17D yellow fever vaccine. V gene TRBV5-4 combines with J gene TRBJ2-5; D is possibly TRBD1 (6 bases). The sequenced sample was PBMCs, obtained about 20 days after the first yellow fever vaccination. The CDR3 DNA reads TGTGCCAGCAGACCGGACAGTTATTCGGAGACCCAGTACTTC. It specifies CASRPDSYSETQYF.